This TCR beta chain was profiled in a study of T cell repertoires in cytomegalovirus infection. As for the study in general: Indications of both CMV infection and matching HLA type were provided by public TCR beta signatures. Findings and limits, study-wide: The study identified carriers of CMV plus the relevant HLA from cumulative public TCR beta family frequency. The ex vivo response showed dominance by HLA-C-restricted CMV-specific TCR beta clonotypes.

TCRdb ran MiXCR on the reads and lists one entry per CDR3 protein. This sample yields 150,000 to 200,000 distinct CDR3 sequences, of which 28% are seen a single time; 30% to 35% belongs to the top ten. This clonotype was counted a few times. Its antigen is undetermined. This TCR was sampled from a human donor in good health (CMV status not recorded). Some clones in this sample may be carry-over from other donors' samples. The sample consisted of PBMCs.

CDR3 sequence: CASSLKGADNTEAFF. The CDR3 DNA reads as TGTGCCAGCAGCTTAAAAGGGGCAGACAACACTGAAGCTTTCTTT. The rearrangement uses TRBV7-2 and TRBJ1-1; D perhaps matches TRBD1 (5 bases). The germline gives CDR1 SGHTA, CDR2 FQGNSA. The V end was cut by 2 bases, the J end by 2 bases, with 12 bases between. The CDR3 is 15 residues long.